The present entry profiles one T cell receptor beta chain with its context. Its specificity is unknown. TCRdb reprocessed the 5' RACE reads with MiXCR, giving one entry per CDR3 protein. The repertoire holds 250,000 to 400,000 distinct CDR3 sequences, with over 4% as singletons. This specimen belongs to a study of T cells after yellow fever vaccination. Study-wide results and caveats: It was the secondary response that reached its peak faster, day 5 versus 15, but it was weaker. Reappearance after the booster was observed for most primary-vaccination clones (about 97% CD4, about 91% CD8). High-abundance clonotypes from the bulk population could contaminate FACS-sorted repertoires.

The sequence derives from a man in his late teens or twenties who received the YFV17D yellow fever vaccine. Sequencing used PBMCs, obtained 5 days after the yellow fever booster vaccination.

CDR3 sequence reads: CAISESHGYTF. The CDR3 DNA follows: TGTGCCATCAGTGAGTCACATGGCTACACCTTC. The chain employs TRBV10-3 and TRBJ1-2; no clear D. The CDR3 is made up of 11 amino acids. The V gene's germline CDR1 is ENHRY and CDR2 SYGVKD. With 0 bases removed from V and 6 bases from J, the gap between germline ends came to 2 bases.